This TCR beta chain was documented in a study of T cell repertoires in cytomegalovirus infection. Whole-study results and caveats: CMV-specific TCR beta clonotypes restricted by HLA-C were the ones dominating the ex vivo response.

TCRdb recomputed calls from the reads with MiXCR, one row per CDR3 protein. The data contain about 250,000 distinct CDR3 sequences, approximately 15% of them singletons. The CDR3 length is 14 residues. J was trimmed by 1 base and V by 5 bases; bases with no gene match: 3. In germline, CDR1 is SGHTA, CDR2 FQGNSA. This clonotype was observed many times. Its antigen is currently unknown. The receptor comes from a human donor in good health (CMV status not recorded). Some clones in this sample may be carry-over from other donors' samples. The sample consisted of CD8+ T cells from PBMCs. V is TRBV7-2 and J is TRBJ2-5; 8 nucleotides align to TRBD2. The CDR3: CASSHGGAQETQYF. Here the CDR3 DNA reads TGTGCCAGCAGCCACGGGGGGGCCCAAGAGACCCAGTACTTC.